The 26 T cell receptor beta chains reported below all come from one sample, sequenced in a study of blood T cells in healthy people across ages (dated by TCRdb to between 2014 and 2017). The library was built by means of 5' RACE. Data came from an Illumina HiSeq 2500. A second PCR of about 6 to 11 cycles was run with a J-beta primer mix and a sample-barcoded 5' primer. The public reads were reanalyzed by TCRdb: fastp trimming at Q25, MiXCR alignment, in-frame beta chains only. Identical CDR3 proteins give one entry, which carries the most common genes and DNA. For this sample there are fewer than 1,200,000 distinct CDR3 sequences; roughly 24% appear just once. The top ten clones comprise around 0.75% of the sample. Separately, the same data were catalogued under a study of T cells of mothers and their children.

Material for sequencing was blood. The source is a girl aged 2 to 9 in good health.

CDR3: CASSQQTSEAFF. The CDR3 bases are TGTGCCAGCAGCCAACAGACATCCGAAGCTTTCTTT. This chain connects TRBV3-1 to TRBJ1-1; D unresolved. The V gene's germline CDR1 is LGHDT and CDR2 YNNKEL (reference sequence). This CDR3 comprises 12 residues. Deletions cut 2 bases from V and 8 bases from J, with 9 bases between.

The chain is built from TRBV20-1 and TRBJ2-5, with 7 bases lining up with TRBD2. The V gene's germline CDR1 is DFQATT and CDR2 SNEGSKA (reference sequence). The trim removed 6 bases at V and 5 bases at J, leaving 9 bases unmatched. This CDR3 contains 13 residues. The CDR3 nucleotides are TGCAGTGCGAACGGGAGGTTGGGGGAGACCCAGTACTTC. It codes for CSANGRLGETQYF.

This clonotype was observed at least ten times. The chain combines TRBV27 with TRBJ1-4; possible D gene TRBD1, 5 bases. Trimming removed 6 bases at V and 5 bases at J, with 10 bases between. This CDR3 region has 13 residues. Germline V gene data show CDR1 as MNHEY and CDR2 as SMNVEV (reference sequence). The CDR3 here is CASRSGKNEKLFF. The CDR3 nucleotides are TGTGCCAGCAGATCAGGGAAGAATGAAAAACTGTTTTTT.

A few counts support this clonotype. The chain combines TRBV5-1 with TRBJ1-2; unclear D gene. The CDR3 totals 13 residues. Per germline, CDR1 SGHRS and CDR2 YFSETQ. Trimming shortened V by 4 bases and J by 2 bases, and 9 bases separated the two germline ends. CDR3 in DNA: TGCGCCAGCAGCCAGTGGCAGAACTATGGCTACACCTTC. As protein: CASSQWQNYGYTF. Full variable domain (rest looked up from reference TRBV5-1 and TRBJ1-2): KAGVTQTPRYLIKTRGQQVTLSCSPISGHRSVSWYQQTPGQGLQFLFEYFSETQRNKGNFPGRFSGRQFSNSRSEMNVSTLELGDSALYLCASSQWQNYGYTFGSGTRLTVV.

This rearrangement joins TRBV6-2 or TRBV6-3 to TRBJ2-1; D gene ambiguous. The end of the DNA is better explained by TRBJ2-7, so the J call may be wrong. Germline lookup yields CDR1 MNHEY and CDR2 SVGEGT. The CDR3 runs 13 residues. In DNA form, the CDR3 reads TGTGCCAGCAGTTATGGGGTCATCTACGAGCAGTACTTC. Translation gives CASSYGVIYEQYF.

The chain employs TRBV20-1 and TRBJ2-2; the match to TRBD2 covers 9 bases. This CDR3 has 15 amino acids. V dropped 6 bases and J dropped 6; count of bases not matched to a gene: 11. Germline-derived CDR1 and CDR2 are DFQATT and SNEGSKA (reference sequence). CDR3 in amino acids: CSAAKRLAGPGELFF. The CDR3 DNA sequence: TGCAGTGCCGCGAAGAGGCTAGCGGGACCCGGGGAGCTGTTTTTT.

The chain carries TRBV7-2 and TRBJ2-4; D may be TRBD1 (6 bases). V lost 6 bases and J 0 bases, leaving 18 bases between the germline ends. The CDR3 contains 17 residues. Per germline, CDR1 SGHTA and CDR2 FQGNSA. DNA of the CDR3: TGTGCCAGCAGATTTAATACAGGGTTAGAAGCCAAAAACATTCAGTACTTC. This gives the protein CASRFNTGLEAKNIQYF.

Here the CDR3 DNA reads TGCAGTGCGGATGGGGGGGGGAGTAATGAAAAACTGTTTTTT. Amino acid sequence: CSADGGGSNEKLFF. This chain links TRBV20-1 with TRBJ1-4; possibly TRBD1 for D (5 bases). The CDR3 extends over 14 amino acids. V was cut by 6 bases and J by 4 bases, with 15 bases left in between. CDR1 is DFQATT, CDR2 SNEGSKA, per germline (reference sequence).

This rearrangement joins TRBV27 to TRBJ2-1, with D perhaps matching TRBD2 (6 bases). V was clipped by 3 bases and J by 5 bases, with 20 bases between them. The CDR3 covers 17 residues. The germline V gene has CDR1 MNHEY and CDR2 SMNVEV (reference sequence). The CDR3 spells CASSLEGPTHRDNEQFF. In DNA form, the CDR3 reads TGTGCCAGCAGTTTGGAGGGCCCTACACATAGAGACAATGAGCAGTTCTTC.

The CDR3 sequence: CASSDTGSWGQDEQFF. As DNA, the CDR3 is TGCGCCAGCAGCGACACGGGTTCATGGGGACAAGATGAGCAGTTCTTC. V gene TRBV4-3 combines with J gene TRBJ2-5; TRBD1 is a possible D gene (6 bases). The tail of the sequence fits TRBJ2-1 better, so the J call may be wrong. From germline, CDR1 is LGHNA and CDR2 YSLEER. There are 16 residues in the CDR3.

This clonotype was seen more than once but under ten times. The genes are TRBV9 and TRBJ2-1; D gene ambiguous. The J call may be mistaken, given a closer DNA end match to TRBJ2-5. The CDR3 runs to 14 residues. From germline, CDR1 is SGDLS and CDR2 YYNGEE. The DNA for the CDR3 is TGTGCCAGCAGCGTAGAAGCTGGGGTAGAGACCCAGTACTTC. Translating gives CASSVEAGVETQYF.

The genes are TRBV9 and TRBJ2-2; D gene unclear. V dropped 0 bases and J dropped 6 bases, with 21 bases sitting between them. The CDR3 totals 18 residues. CDR1 SGDLS and CDR2 YYNGEE come from the germline V gene. Here the CDR3 DNA reads TGTGCCAGCAGCGTAGCCCACAACAGACTGGGCAACGCCGGGGAGCTGTTTTTT. This sequence encodes CASSVAHNRLGNAGELFF.

The chain recombines TRBV3-1 with TRBJ1-1; D remains unclear. CDR3 length: 17 amino acids. Deletions cut 1 base from V and 4 bases from J, with 19 bases between. The germline V gene encodes CDR1 LGHDT and CDR2 YNNKEL (reference sequence). CDR3 nucleotide sequence: TGTGCCAGCAGCCAAGTTTACTCTTCCCTGGACCCCACTGAAGCTTTCTTT. Translating it yields CASSQVYSSLDPTEAFF.

The chain uses TRBV5-1 and TRBJ2-5; D remains unclear. The CDR3 has 13 amino acids. The V end was cut by 3 bases, the J end by 4 bases, with 10 bases between. CDR1 is SGHRS, CDR2 YFSETQ, per germline. The CDR3: CASSYRAPETQYF. The DNA of the CDR3 is TGCGCCAGCAGCTACCGGGCCCCAGAGACCCAGTACTTC. Full variable domain (rest looked up from reference TRBV5-1 and TRBJ2-5): KAGVTQTPRYLIKTRGQQVTLSCSPISGHRSVSWYQQTPGQGLQFLFEYFSETQRNKGNFPGRFSGRQFSNSRSEMNVSTLELGDSALYLCASSYRAPETQYFGPGTRLLVL.

This clonotype was seen a handful of times. The V and J genes are TRBV20-1 and TRBJ2-5; D is ambiguous. This CDR3 has 11 residues. In germline, CDR1 is DFQATT, CDR2 SNEGSKA (reference sequence). Trimming took off 7 bases at V and 3 bases at J, with 9 bases between the two ends. The CDR3 here is CSGVGEETQYF. In DNA, the CDR3 is TGCAGTGGTGTCGGTGAAGAGACCCAGTACTTC.

V and J are TRBV12-3 or TRBV12-4 and TRBJ1-2; 11 bases fit TRBD1. Trimming cost V 6 bases and J 3 bases; bases outside gene matches: 9. This CDR3 contains 16 residues. The CDR3 reads CASSPGPGQGDYGYTF. The CDR3 coding sequence is TGTGCCAGCAGCCCGGGACCGGGACAGGGGGACTATGGCTACACCTTC.

The CDR3 loop is CSVVWGGNQPQHF. CDR3 sequence (DNA): TGCAGCGTTGTCTGGGGAGGGAATCAGCCCCAGCATTTT. This sequence joins TRBV29-1 and TRBJ1-5, with D unclear. Trimming shortened V by 4 bases and J by 4 bases, and 11 bases separated the two germline ends. In germline, CDR1 is SQVTM, CDR2 ANQGSEA. This CDR3 has 13 residues.

This clonotype was recorded a few times. This chain's CDR3 is CSGRFSDTQYF. CDR3 bases: TGCAGTGGAAGATTCTCAGATACGCAGTATTTT. J is TRBJ2-3 and V is TRBV20-1; D ambiguous. This CDR3 spans 11 amino acids. Germline loops: CDR1 DFQATT, CDR2 SNEGSKA (reference sequence). V was shortened by 7 bases and J by 4 bases, with 9 bases between the two germline ends.

The DNA of the CDR3 is TGCAGTGCTAGGGGGACTAGCGGGAGAGCTGAGCAGTTCTTC. Translated, it gives CSARGTSGRAEQFF. The chain links TRBV20-1 to TRBJ2-1; 14 nucleotides align to TRBD2. After removal of 3 bases from V and 9 bases from J, the junction contained 4 bases not matched to a gene. Germline V CDR1 and CDR2: DFQATT, SNEGSKA (reference sequence). This CDR3 has 14 amino acids.

A few counts support this clonotype. The V call is TRBV11-2, the J call TRBJ2-1; 14 nucleotides match TRBD2. Germline V gene sequence: CDR1 SGHAT, CDR2 FQNNGV. CDR3 length equals 16 residues. Trimming removed 2 bases from V and 11 bases from J; junction bases left unmatched: 8. In DNA form, the CDR3 reads TGTGCCAGCAGCTTATTGGGACTAGCGGGAGCAGGACAGCAGTTCTTC. It yields the protein CASSLLGLAGAGQQFF.

This clonotype turned up a few times. The chain recombines TRBV20-1 with TRBJ1-1; D is unresolved. Trimming pared 3 bases from V and 5 bases from J, leaving 4 bases between. The CDR3 spans 10 residues. Germline V gene data show CDR1 as DFQATT and CDR2 as SNEGSKA (reference sequence). CDR3 in amino acids: CSARDTEAFF. CDR3 nucleotide sequence: TGCAGTGCTAGGGATACTGAAGCTTTCTTT.

This clonotype was seen once. The J gene is TRBJ1-1, the V gene TRBV29-1, with 11 bases lining up with TRBD1. The germline V gene encodes CDR1 SQVTM and CDR2 ANQGSEA. With V trimmed by 7 bases and J by 5 bases, 9 bases remained unmatched. The CDR3 consists of 14 residues. This CDR3 reads CSGATGQGATEAFF. CDR3 bases: TGCAGCGGGGCTACCGGACAGGGGGCGACTGAAGCTTTCTTT.

The chain combines TRBV5-6 with TRBJ2-3; TRBD2 agrees at 11 bases. The germline gives CDR1 SGHDT, CDR2 YYEEEE. The CDR3 totals 17 residues. J lost 5 bases, V lost 4 bases, and 12 bases had no gene match. The CDR3 DNA reads TGTGCCAGCAGCAAACGCCGACTAGCGGGATTGATAGATACGCAGTATTTT. Amino acids: CASSKRRLAGLIDTQYF.

The chain is built from TRBV12-3 or TRBV12-4 and TRBJ2-5; 7 positions agree with TRBD2. J was trimmed by 5 bases and V by 3 bases; bases with no gene match: 12. CDR3 length equals 16 residues. The CDR3 loop reads CASSFSGRQGLETQYF. As DNA, the CDR3 is TGTGCCAGCAGTTTTTCCGGGAGGCAGGGACTTGAGACCCAGTACTTC.

In this sample, this clonotype turned up a few times. V and J are TRBV12-3 or TRBV12-4 and TRBJ2-7; D remains unclear. The CDR3 has 12 residues. The germline V and J ends were trimmed by 2 bases and 5 bases, with 7 bases remaining between them. The CDR3 DNA sequence: TGTGCCAGCAGTTTAAGGGCAGACGAGCAGTACTTC. It codes for CASSLRADEQYF.

This clonotype turned up a few times. The chain recombines TRBV14 with TRBJ2-7, with D tentatively TRBD1 (6 bases). The V gene's germline CDR1 is SGHDN and CDR2 FVKESK. Between the trimmed V and J ends, which lost 1 base and 10 bases, there was a span of 8 bases. This CDR3 spans 11 amino acids. This CDR3 is CASSQGGPQYF. The CDR3 DNA follows: TGTGCCAGCAGCCAAGGGGGGCCTCAGTACTTC.